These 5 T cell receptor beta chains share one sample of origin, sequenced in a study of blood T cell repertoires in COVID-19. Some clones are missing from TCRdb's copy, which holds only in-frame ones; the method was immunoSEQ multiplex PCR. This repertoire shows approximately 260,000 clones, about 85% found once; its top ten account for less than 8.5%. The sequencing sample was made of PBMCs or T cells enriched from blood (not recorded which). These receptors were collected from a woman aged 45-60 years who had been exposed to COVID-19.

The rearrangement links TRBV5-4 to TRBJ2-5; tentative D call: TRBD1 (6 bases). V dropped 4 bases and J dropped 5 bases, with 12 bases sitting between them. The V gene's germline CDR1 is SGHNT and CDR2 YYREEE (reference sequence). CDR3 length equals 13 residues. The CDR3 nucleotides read TGTGCCAGCAGCCCCACTAGGGGGGAGACCCAGTACTTC. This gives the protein CASSPTRGETQYF.

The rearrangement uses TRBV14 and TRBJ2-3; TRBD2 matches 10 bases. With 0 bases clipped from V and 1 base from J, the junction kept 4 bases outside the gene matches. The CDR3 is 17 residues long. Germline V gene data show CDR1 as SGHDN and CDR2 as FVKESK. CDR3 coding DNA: TGTGCCAGCAGCCAAGATAGAGCGGGGGGGCGCACAGATACGCAGTATTTT. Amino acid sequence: CASSQDRAGGRTDTQYF.

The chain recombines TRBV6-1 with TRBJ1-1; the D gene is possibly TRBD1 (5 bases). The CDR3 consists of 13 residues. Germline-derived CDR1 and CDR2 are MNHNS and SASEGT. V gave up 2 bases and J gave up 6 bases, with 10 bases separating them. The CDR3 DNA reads TGTGCCAGCAGTGAAACTCAGGGCTCTGAAGCTTTCTTT. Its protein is CASSETQGSEAFF.

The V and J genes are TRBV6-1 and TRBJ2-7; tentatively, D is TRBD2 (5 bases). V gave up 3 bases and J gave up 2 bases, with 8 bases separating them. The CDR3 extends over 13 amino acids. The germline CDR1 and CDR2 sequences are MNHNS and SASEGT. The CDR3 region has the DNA TGTGCCAGCAGTGACCGGGGTCCCTACGAGCAGTACTTC. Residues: CASSDRGPYEQYF.

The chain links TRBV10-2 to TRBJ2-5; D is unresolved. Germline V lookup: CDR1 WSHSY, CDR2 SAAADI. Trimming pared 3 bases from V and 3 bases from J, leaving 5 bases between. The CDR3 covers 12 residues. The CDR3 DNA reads TGCGCCAGCAGTGATATTAAAGAGACCCAGTACTTC. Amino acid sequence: CASSDIKETQYF.